This section outlines one T cell receptor (beta chain) sequence together with its context. The source of the sample is a study of blood T cell repertoires in COVID-19. Across the whole study: Samples came from the United States, Italy and Spain, spanning acute and convalescent COVID-19. Sample material is recorded as cDNA or gDNA derived from T cells, B-cell-depleted T cells, or PBMCs.

Trimming pared 3 bases from V and 3 bases from J, leaving 12 bases between. Germline CDR1 GTSNPN, CDR2 SVGIG (reference sequence). There are 14 residues in the CDR3. Study processing details: By means of reference gene primer amplification, nucleated cell counts were estimated. TCRdb's copy holds only in-frame clones and misses some; the assay was immunoSEQ multiplex PCR. V, J and clone size were drawn from that table, and D and trimming were deduced from the DNA. In the table there are approximately 150,000 clones, around 87% of which are singletons. This chain uses TRBV30 with TRBJ1-5, with D uncertain. The source material was peripheral blood. The TCR comes from a man between 50 and 59 years old who had recovered from COVID-19. The CDR3 DNA reads as TGTGCCTGGAGCCCGGGTTCGAACAATCAGCCCCAGCATTTT. It encodes CAWSPGSNNQPQHF.